Listed below are T cell receptor beta chains from one sample, sequenced in a study of T cell changes during pregnancy in multiple sclerosis. Measured with immunoSEQ multiplex PCR; TCRdb has only the in-frame clones, and not every one. This table holds tens of thousands of clones, about nine tenths found once. The specimen comprised CD8+ T cells from peripheral blood mononuclear cells, sampled in the first trimester of pregnancy. The receptors derive from a female donor with multiple sclerosis, enrolled in a pregnancy study. The CDR3 runs from the conserved cysteine through the conserved F or W. A D gene is named only where the DNA matches it firmly. Clone size is stated in some rows and not others, as once, few, many or a class when expanded.

d_call	j_call	v_call	clone_size	cdr3_nt	cdr3_aa
NA	TRBJ1-2	TRBV6-5	NA	TGTGCCAGCAGTTACATACGCCAGACGGAAGCGATAATCTACACCTTC	CASSYIRQTEAIIYTF
TRBD2	TRBJ2-2	TRBV7-3	NA	TGTGCCAGCAGCTTAGCGGGAGCGAACACCGGGGAGCTGTTTTTT	CASSLAGANTGELFF
NA	TRBJ2-2	TRBV12-5	NA	TGTGCTAGTGGCCTATCCCCGCAGGTCAACACCGGGGAGCTGTTTTTT	CASGLSPQVNTGELFF
TRBD2	TRBJ2-1	TRBV7-9	once	TGTGCCAGCAGCTTAACAGCGGGAGGGCCGAATGAGCAGTTCTTC	CASSLTAGGPNEQFF
TRBD2	TRBJ2-5	TRBV27	NA	TGTGCCAGCAGTTCACTCCGACTAGCCTTGAAGACCCAGTACTTC	CASSSLRLALKTQYF
NA	TRBJ2-2	TRBV25-1	NA	TGTGCCAGCAGTGAAATGCGCCATTCGAACACCGGGGAGCTGTTTTTT	CASSEMRHSNTGELFF
TRBD1	TRBJ2-1	TRBV7-9	NA	TGTGCCAGCAGATCCGGACAGGGGAATTACAATGAGCAGTTCTTC	CASRSGQGNYNEQFF
TRBD2	TRBJ2-4	TRBV4-1	once	TGCGCCAGCAGCCAAGGCGGACTAGCGGGTTCGTTTGAAAACATTCAGTACTTC	CASSQGGLAGSFENIQYF
TRBD2	TRBJ2-1	TRBV29-1	NA	TGCAGCGCGGGACTAGCGGGTCACAATGAGCAGTTCTTC	CSAGLAGHNEQFF
NA	TRBJ1-1	TRBV30	NA	TGTGCCTGGAGTGTTGAGGGACATTGGGCTTTCTTT	CAWSVEGHWAFF
NA	TRBJ1-1	TRBV30	few	TGTGCCCACGGACAGTACACTGAAGCTTTCTTT	CAHGQYTEAFF
NA	TRBJ1-1	TRBV25-1	NA	TGTGCCAGCAAGTTACAGCAGAACACTGAAGCTTTCTTT	CASKLQQNTEAFF
NA	TRBJ2-2	TRBV10-2	NA	TGCGCCAGCAGTGTTGTGCAGGGCAATGGGGAGCTGTTTTTT	CASSVVQGNGELFF
NA	TRBJ1-1	TRBV30	NA	TGTGCCTGGAGCGGGGGGGTGGGGGACACTGAAGCTTTCTTT	CAWSGGVGDTEAFF
NA	TRBJ2-1	TRBV6-1	NA	TGTGCCAGCAGTGCCCGAGGAGGCAATGAGCAGTTCTTC	CASSARGGNEQFF
NA	TRBJ1-1	TRBV2	NA	TGTGCCAGCAGTGAAACAGGGAGCGGCACTGAAGCTTTCTTT	CASSETGSGTEAFF
TRBD2	TRBJ2-1	TRBV5-4	once	TGTGCCAGCAGCTTTAGACTAGCGGCTACAACTTACAATGAGCAGTTCTTC	CASSFRLAATTYNEQFF
TRBD2	TRBJ2-1	TRBV6-4	NA	TGTGCCAGCAGCCCAATAGCGGGAGGGTACAATGAGCAGTTCTTC	CASSPIAGGYNEQFF
NA	TRBJ1-2	TRBV18	NA	TGTGCCAGCTCACCACCGAGCGTTAAAGGGCCCGGGGGTTATGGCTACACCTTC	CASSPPSVKGPGGYGYTF
NA	TRBJ2-2	TRBV30	NA	TGTGCCTGGAGTGTTGCCAGTTACACCGGGGAGCTGTTTTTT	CAWSVASYTGELFF
NA	TRBJ2-2	TRBV14	NA	TGTGCCAGCAGCCAAGCGGGACAAGGGGGTACCGGGGAGCTGTTTTTT	CASSQAGQGGTGELFF
NA	TRBJ2-3	TRBV11-2	once	TGTGCCAGCGATGAGTTGGATACGCAGTATTTT	CASDELDTQYF
NA	TRBJ2-5	TRBV11-3	NA	TGTGCCAGAATCCGTTGTTGGGGAACAAGGGGCAAGGAAGAGACCCAGTACTTC	CARIRCWGTRGKEETQYF
TRBD1	TRBJ2-6	TRBV7-9	NA	TGTGCCAGCAGCCAAGGGACAGGGTGGGCTGGGGCCAACGTCCTGACTTTC	CASSQGTGWAGANVLTF
TRBD2	TRBJ2-1	TRBV5-1	NA	TGCGCCAGCATACCCGGGACTAGCGGGAGTGATGAGCAGTTCTTC	CASIPGTSGSDEQFF
TRBD1	TRBJ2-7	TRBV7-9	NA	TGTGCCAGCAGCCAAACCGGGACAGAGGGCTACGAGCAGTACTTC	CASSQTGTEGYEQYF
TRBD1	TRBJ2-1	TRBV28	NA	TGTGCCAGCAGCATCTTCGGACAGGGGTTATACAATGAGCAGTTCTTC	CASSIFGQGLYNEQFF
TRBD1	TRBJ2-5	TRBV5-1	NA	TGCGCCAGCAGCCGGGGGGACAGGGCGTACCAAGAGACCCAGTACTTC	CASSRGDRAYQETQYF
TRBD2	TRBJ2-1	TRBV19	NA	TGTGCCAGTAGCCAACTAGCGGGAGGTTCCTACAATGAGCAGTTCTTC	CASSQLAGGSYNEQFF
NA	TRBJ2-3	TRBV6-5	NA	TGTGCCAGCAGTTTAGTTGACACAGATACGCAGTATTTT	CASSLVDTDTQYF
TRBD1	TRBJ1-2	TRBV28	NA	TGTGCCAGCAGGTGGCAGGGGGCTGGTGGCTACACCTTC	CASRWQGAGGYTF
TRBD1	TRBJ1-2	TRBV5-1	NA	TGCGCCAGCAGCTTGATTTTCGGGGGGACAGGGGCCCAAGGCTACACCTTC	CASSLIFGGTGAQGYTF
TRBD1	TRBJ1-2	TRBV27	NA	TGTGCCAGCAGTTTATCCTGGACAGGAAGGGGCTACACCTTC	CASSLSWTGRGYTF
TRBD1	TRBJ2-5	TRBV7-8	NA	TGTGCCAGCAGCTTCTCCGACAGGGGATTGGAGACCCAGTACTTC	CASSFSDRGLETQYF
TRBD1	TRBJ1-1	TRBV28	NA	TGTGCCAGCAGCGACAGGGACGCTTTCTTT	CASSDRDAFF
NA	TRBJ1-1	TRBV5-6	NA	TGTGCCAGCAGCTCATGGCCAGGAACTGAAGCTTTCTTT	CASSSWPGTEAFF
TRBD2	TRBJ2-7	TRBV10-3	NA	TGTGCCATCAGTGAGGAACGGACTAGCGGCTACGAGCAGTACTTC	CAISEERTSGYEQYF
NA	TRBJ2-7	TRBV19	NA	TGTGCCAGTAGTATTGGGACATCTACCGAGCAGTACTTC	CASSIGTSTEQYF
TRBD2	TRBJ2-3	TRBV5-4	NA	TGTGCCAGCAGCTTGGGGGGGACTAGAATATCAGATACGCAGTATTTT	CASSLGGTRISDTQYF
NA	TRBJ2-2	TRBV6-5	NA	TGTGCCAGCAGATTTAGGGGAACCGGGGAGCTGTTTTTT	CASRFRGTGELFF
NA	TRBJ1-1	TRBV6-1	NA	TGTGCCAGCAGTTTTACAGGAGCCACTGAAGCTTTCTTT	CASSFTGATEAFF
TRBD2	TRBJ2-7	TRBV4-2	few	TGTGCCAGCAGCCAAGATAAAACTAGCGTCTCCTACGAGCAGTACTTC	CASSQDKTSVSYEQYF
TRBD1	TRBJ1-1	TRBV9	NA	TGTGCCAGCAGTCTACAGGGGGGGAACACTGAAGCTTTCTTT	CASSLQGGNTEAFF
NA	TRBJ2-1	TRBV19	NA	TGTGCCAGTAGTCTAAGCGGGTACGCGCCGAACAATGAGCAGTTCTTC	CASSLSGYAPNNEQFF
TRBD1	TRBJ1-1	TRBV14	NA	TGTGCCAGCAGCCAGTCCACAGGGGGCTTCACTGAAGCTTTCTTT	CASSQSTGGFTEAFF
TRBD2	TRBJ2-7	TRBV19	NA	TGTGCCAGTAGTATCGCGGGAGTTCTGTACGAGCAGTACTTC	CASSIAGVLYEQYF
TRBD1	TRBJ1-1	TRBV19	NA	TGTGCCAGTAGTATAGCCAAGGGACAGACGAACACTGAAGCTTTCTTT	CASSIAKGQTNTEAFF
NA	TRBJ1-2	TRBV5-4	NA	TGTGCCAGCAGCCCACAGGGAGGGAAAGGCTACACCTTC	CASSPQGGKGYTF
NA	TRBJ2-1	TRBV7-7	NA	TGTGCCAGCAGCACTTCTAGCACCAATGAGCAGTTCTTC	CASSTSSTNEQFF
NA	TRBJ2-1	TRBV7-9	NA	TGTGCCAGCAGCAGCCGGGACAAGCACCCGTCTGAGCAGTTCTTC	CASSSRDKHPSEQFF
NA	TRBJ1-1	TRBV18	NA	TGTGCCAGCCTAGCGAGGCCCCCACTCACTCGATTCGGGACGGACACTGAAGCTTTCTTT	CASLARPPLTRFGTDTEAFF
TRBD1	TRBJ2-1	TRBV5-1	once	TGCGCCAGCAGCTTGGAGGACAGGGGGTACTACAATGAGCAGTTCTTC	CASSLEDRGYYNEQFF
NA	TRBJ1-2	TRBV2	NA	TGTGCCAGCGAGGATTTAATGCAAAACTTAGCTAACTATGGCTACACCTTC	CASEDLMQNLANYGYTF
TRBD2	TRBJ2-1	TRBV4-1	NA	TGCGCCAGTCAACCGGTAGCGGGAGATCAGGATGAGCAGTTCTTC	CASQPVAGDQDEQFF
TRBD1	TRBJ1-3	TRBV27	NA	TGTGCCACTCCCGGGTTACAACAGGGGTATGGAAACACCATATATTTT	CATPGLQQGYGNTIYF